The 7 T cell receptor beta chains below all came from one sample that was sequenced in a study of cytomegalovirus exposure and HLA in healthy donors. PCR amplification relied on 60 Vbeta primers (plus 13 Jbeta primers). The protocol was immunoSEQ multiplex PCR, while the TCRdb copy is restricted to in-frame clones and leaves out a portion. This sample has approximately 220,000 clones, with more than 60% found just once. Sequenced sample: PBMCs. These receptor sequences come from a girl aged 2 to 9 in good health and CMV-seronegative.

V usage is TRBV5-6 and J usage is TRBJ2-7, with 10 bases that match TRBD2. Germline CDR1 reads SGHDT; CDR2 reads YYEEEE. The CDR3 covers 15 residues. V gave up 4 bases and J gave up 2 bases; unmatched junction bases: 6. For the CDR3, the DNA is TGTGCCAGCAGCGATTATACTAGCGGGGCCTACGAGCAGTACTTC. It codes for CASSDYTSGAYEQYF.

V and J are TRBV7-9 and TRBJ1-1, with D maybe TRBD1 (6 bases). CDR1 and CDR2 (germline): SEHNR, FQNEAQ (reference sequence). Trimming stripped 7 bases from V and 3 bases from J, with 9 bases between. The CDR3 sequence is 12 residues long. Here the CDR3 reads CASKQGDTEAFF. CDR3 in DNA: TGTGCCAGCAAACAGGGAGACACTGAAGCTTTCTTT. The entire variable domain, with the rest obtained from reference TRBV7-9 and TRBJ1-1, is as follows: DTGVSQNPRHKITKRGQNVTFRCDPISEHNRLYWYRQTLGQGPEFLTYFQNEAQLEKSRLLSDRFSAERPKGSFSTLEIQRTEQGDSAMYLCASKQGDTEAFFGQGTRLTVV.

The chain recombines TRBV29-1 with TRBJ1-2; no clear D gene. The ends were cut back, 4 bases at V and 0 bases at J, with 9 bases in the middle. The germline V gene has CDR1 SQVTM and CDR2 ANQGSEA. The CDR3 runs to 13 residues. The CDR3 reads CSVGGQPNYGYTF. In DNA form, the CDR3 reads TGCAGCGTTGGCGGGCAGCCTAACTATGGCTACACCTTC.

A few counts support this clone. This chain uses TRBV6-1 with TRBJ1-1, with D uncertain. Germline CDR1 reads MNHNS; CDR2 reads SASEGT. Trimming shortened V by 2 bases and J by 7 bases, and 11 bases separated the two germline ends. The CDR3 has 13 residues. CDR3 region: CASSERGLYEAFF. The CDR3 DNA follows: TGTGCCAGCAGTGAACGGGGTCTATATGAAGCTTTCTTT.

This clone occurred once. Other nucleotide sequences in the sample specify the same CDR3. The chain couples TRBV5-1 to TRBJ2-7; D call uncertain. CDR1 is SGHRS and CDR2 is YFSETQ in the germline V gene. The CDR3 runs to 13 residues. Between the trimmed V and J ends, which lost 2 bases and 2 bases, there was a span of 8 bases. The DNA of the CDR3 is TGCGCCAGCAGCTTTGGGCAGACCTACGAGCAGTACTTC. Its protein product is CASSFGQTYEQYF.

V gene TRBV6-4 combines with J gene TRBJ1-1; the D is unclear. This CDR3 has 13 amino acids. Germline-derived CDR1 and CDR2 are MRHNA and SNTAGT. Deletions cut 6 bases from V and 0 bases from J, with 8 bases between. CDR3 amino acids: CASSEALNTEAFF. The CDR3 bases are TGTGCCAGCAGCGAGGCTTTGAACACTGAAGCTTTCTTT.

The genes are TRBV30 and TRBJ2-7; D is undetermined. From germline, CDR1 is GTSNPN and CDR2 SVGIG (reference sequence). Trimming removed 6 bases from V and 3 bases from J, with 9 bases in between. This CDR3 comprises 11 residues. CDR3 nucleotide sequence: TGTGCCTGCCAAGTAGTCTACGAGCAGTACTTC. It translates to CACQVVYEQYF.